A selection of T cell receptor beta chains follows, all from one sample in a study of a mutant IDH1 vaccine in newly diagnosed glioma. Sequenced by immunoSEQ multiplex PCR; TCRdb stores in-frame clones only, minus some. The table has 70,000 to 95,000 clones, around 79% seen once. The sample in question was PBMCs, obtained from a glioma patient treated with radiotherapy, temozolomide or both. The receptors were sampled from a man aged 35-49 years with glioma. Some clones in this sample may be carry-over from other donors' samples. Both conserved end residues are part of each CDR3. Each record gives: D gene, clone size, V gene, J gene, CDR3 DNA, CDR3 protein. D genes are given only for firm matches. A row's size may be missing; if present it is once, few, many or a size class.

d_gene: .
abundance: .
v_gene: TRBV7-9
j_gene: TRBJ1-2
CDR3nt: TGTGCCAGCAGCTTAATTGGGGGCCGAGATGGCTACACCTTC
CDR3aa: CASSLIGGRDGYTF

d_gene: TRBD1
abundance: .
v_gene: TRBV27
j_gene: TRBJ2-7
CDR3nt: TGTGCCAGCAGGGACAGGGTTCTATCCTACGAGCAGTACTTC
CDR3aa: CASRDRVLSYEQYF

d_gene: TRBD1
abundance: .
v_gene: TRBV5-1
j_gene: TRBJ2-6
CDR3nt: TGCGCCAGCAGCTTGGCCTGGTCCAGGGGGCCGAGCTCTGGGGCCAACGTCCTGACTTTC
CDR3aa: CASSLAWSRGPSSGANVLTF

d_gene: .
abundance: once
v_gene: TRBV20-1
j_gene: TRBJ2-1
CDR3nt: TGCAGTGCTAGACGGGGGAATGAGCAGTTCTTC
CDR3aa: CSARRGNEQFF

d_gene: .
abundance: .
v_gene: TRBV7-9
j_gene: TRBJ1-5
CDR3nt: TGTGCCAGCAGCACACACCAGAATCAGCCCCAGCATTTT
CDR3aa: CASSTHQNQPQHF

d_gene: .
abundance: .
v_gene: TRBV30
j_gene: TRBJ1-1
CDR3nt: TGTGCCCGGACGGGGGGTACTGAAGCTTTCTTT
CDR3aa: CARTGGTEAFF

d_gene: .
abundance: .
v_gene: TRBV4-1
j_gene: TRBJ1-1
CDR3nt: TGCGCCAGCAGCCAAGAGGAGGTACACACCTACACTGAAGCTTTCTTT
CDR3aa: CASSQEEVHTYTEAFF

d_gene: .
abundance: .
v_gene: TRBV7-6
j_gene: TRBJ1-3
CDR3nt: TGTGCCAGCAGCTTAGATCCCACTGCCTCGACCATATATTTT
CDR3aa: CASSLDPTASTIYF

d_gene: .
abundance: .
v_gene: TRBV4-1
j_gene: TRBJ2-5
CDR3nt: TGCGCCAGCAGCCAAGATGGCGCGGGGGCCCAAGAGACCCAGTACTTC
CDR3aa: CASSQDGAGAQETQYF

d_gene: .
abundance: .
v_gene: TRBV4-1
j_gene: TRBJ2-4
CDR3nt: TGCGCCAGCAGCCGCGAACCTTCCAAAAACATTCAGTACTTC
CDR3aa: CASSREPSKNIQYF

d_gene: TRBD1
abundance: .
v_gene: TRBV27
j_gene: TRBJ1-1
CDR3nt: TGTGCCAGCAGCAAAACAGGGGGCGTCACTGAAGCTTTCTTT
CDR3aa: CASSKTGGVTEAFF